This TCR beta chain was documented in a study of T cells in Graves' hyperthyroidism and ophthalmopathy. The CDR3 regions of TCR beta were amplified from RNA transcripts. The TCR CDR3 was amplified in a first-round RT-PCR using the HTBI primer set. Using its own MiXCR run on the multiplex PCR reads, TCRdb lists one record per CDR3 protein. Among hundreds of thousands of distinct CDR3 sequences listed, roughly 13% were seen once. The sample holds a few counts of this clonotype. The antigen remains unidentified. V was pared by 2 bases and J by 6 bases, with 8 bases between. The germline V gene has CDR1 SEHNR and CDR2 FQNEAQ (reference sequence). This CDR3 region has 13 residues. Findings and limits, study-wide: Ophthalmopathy was separated from stable hyperthyroidism by a 13 V-J model.

The sample was blood. The chain combines TRBV7-9 with TRBJ1-5; D not resolved. The clonotype comes from a woman under 30 with Graves' hyperthyroidism. The DNA for the CDR3 is TGTGCCAGCAGCTTATTGCGAGGTCAGCCCCAGCATTTT. This codes for CASSLLRGQPQHF. Based on the CDR3 plus reference TRBV7-9 and TRBJ1-5, the full variable domain is DTGVSQNPRHKITKRGQNVTFRCDPISEHNRLYWYRQTLGQGPEFLTYFQNEAQLEKSRLLSDRFSAERPKGSFSTLEIQRTEQGDSAMYLCASSLLRGQPQHFGDGTRLSIL.